What follows is one T cell receptor (beta chain) and its context. The target antigen is unknown. The assay was immunoSEQ multiplex PCR, and TCRdb's table has in-frame clones only and misses some. In the table there are some 29,000 clones, 80% to 85% of which are singletons. This record belongs to a study of a mutant IDH1 vaccine in newly diagnosed glioma. Regarding time point: week 23, last vaccination. What each vaccine dose contained was 300 ug of mutant IDH1 20-mer peptide, accompanied by topical imiquimod. Germline lookup yields CDR1 SGHRS and CDR2 YFSETQ. The CDR3 loop spans 14 amino acids. Trimming took off 5 bases at V and 7 bases at J, with 13 bases between the two ends.

This clonotype was obtained from a woman aged 30 to 39 with glioma. The chain recombines TRBV5-1 with TRBJ1-6; a possible D gene is TRBD1 (6 bases). The sequencing here drew on PBMCs, taken from a glioma patient whose treatment included an IDH1 peptide vaccine. As DNA, the CDR3 is TGCGCCAGCAGAGTATTGGGGGGCAATTCACCCCTCCACTTT. Translating it yields CASRVLGGNSPLHF.